This T cell receptor (beta chain) derives from a study of control samples from healthy donors and cancer patients (TCRdb year 2020). Comments on this clone: No antigen is known for it. No much larger clone is present one base from it, and per-base qualities are unavailable.

Compared with germline, V lacks 5 bases and J lacks 4 bases; bases without a gene match: 6. CDR1 and CDR2, per the germline V gene, are SNHLY and FYNNEI. The CDR3 measures 14 amino acids from cysteine to phenylalanine. Here the CDR3 DNA is all that survives: 42 bases in frame from base 1. Libraries were constructed by the immunoSEQ multiplex PCR assay. TCRdb obtained this table from immuneACCESS and retained in-frame rearrangements with V and J assigned. These tables miss some clones; where compared with another copy, unresolved V genes account for less than half of the shortfall, and the remainder is unexplained. The sample data list about 130,000 clones, and about 93% of these were observed just once. Of the sample, 2.5% is held by the ten largest clones.

This clonotype was obtained from a middle-aged man in good health. The rearrangement joined TRBV2 to TRBJ1-2, and 8 junction bases match TRBD1. The sample consisted of blood. For the CDR3, the sequence is CASSRTGQGYGYTF. The DNA is as follows: TGTGCCAGCAGTCGGACAGGGCAGGGCTATGGCTACACCTTC.